This is a list of T cell receptor beta chains from one sample in a study of CD8 T cell repertoires and HIV-1 epitope variants. For these TCRs, the target antigens are not known. Profiling relied on immunoSEQ multiplex PCR, and the TCRdb table lists in-frame clones only, not all of them. The table records about 3,100 clones, around 63% of them present only once. The sequenced sample was cultured CD8+ T cells derived from PBMCs. The receptor set was obtained from a male donor with HIV. CDR3s include the opening cysteine and the closing phenylalanine or tryptophan. Fields, in order: V gene, clone size, J gene, D gene, CDR3 length, CDR3 DNA, CDR3 protein. The D gene is left open where the match is weak. Clone size appears in some rows only: once, few, many, or a class for an expanded clone.

TRBV5-6	-	TRBJ1-1	-	13	TGTGCCAGCAGCTTAGGGTATGGCACTGAAGCTTTCTTT	CASSLGYGTEAFF
TRBV9	few	TRBJ1-1	-	14	TGTGCCAGCAGCGTCGCACAGGGGAACACTGAAGCTTTCTTT	CASSVAQGNTEAFF
TRBV5-6	-	TRBJ2-3	TRBD1	15	TGTGCCAGCAGCGCAGCGGGACAGGGGGCAAATACGCAGTATTTT	CASSAAGQGANTQYF
TRBV7-9	-	TRBJ2-1	-	14	TGTGCCAGCAGCTTTGAGACCATCTACAATGAGCAGTTCTTC	CASSFETIYNEQFF
TRBV4-2	-	TRBJ2-7	TRBD2	12	TGTGCCAGCAGCCAAGCGGGGGGCGAGCAGTACTTC	CASSQAGGEQYF
TRBV27	-	TRBJ1-6	-	13	TGTGCCAGCAGTTTGGGGTTTTCTTCACCCCTCCACTTT	CASSLGFSSPLHF
TRBV5-6	-	TRBJ1-5	TRBD1	13	TGTGCCAGCAGCATAAGGACAGGTCAGCCCCAGCATTTT	CASSIRTGQPQHF
TRBV4-3	-	TRBJ2-3	TRBD2	14	TGCGCCAGCAGCCAAGGACGGGGGGCAGATACGCAGTATTTT	CASSQGRGADTQYF
TRBV7-9	once	TRBJ2-3	-	13	TGTACCAGCAGCCAATCCTACACAGATACGCAGTATTTT	CTSSQSYTDTQYF
TRBV5-6	-	TRBJ1-1	-	13	TGTGCCAGCAGCTTGGGACCGGAGGATGAAGCTTTCTTT	CASSLGPEDEAFF
TRBV27	-	TRBJ2-1	-	14	TGTGCCAGCAGTCCTTTCTCTCCCTACAATGAGCAGTTCTTC	CASSPFSPYNEQFF
TRBV6-5	-	TRBJ2-2	-	14	TGTGCCAGCAGTTACGGGGGGGCCCCCGGGGAGCTGTTTTTT	CASSYGGAPGELFF
TRBV9	large	TRBJ1-2	-	15	TGTGCCAGCAGCTTCGTAGGGTCTGGAGCTTATGGCTACACCTTC	CASSFVGSGAYGYTF
TRBV30	-	TRBJ1-2	-	13	TGTGCCTGGAGCCCCGGCGGGACGAGGGGCTACACCTTC	CAWSPGGTRGYTF
TRBV27	-	TRBJ2-3	TRBD2	17	TGTGCCAGCAGTTTAATGGCTAGCGGGAGGGGGGGGGATACGCAGTATTTT	CASSLMASGRGGDTQYF
TRBV5-5	-	TRBJ1-1	TRBD1	13	TGTGCCAGCAGTCGGACAGGGGACACTGAAGCTTTCTTT	CASSRTGDTEAFF
TRBV4-1	-	TRBJ1-1	-	13	TGCGCCAGCAGCCCTAGTCTGAACACTGAAGCTTTCTTT	CASSPSLNTEAFF
TRBV27	medium-sized	TRBJ1-6	TRBD1	16	TGTGCCAGCAGCAGGACTAGCAGGGGGCATAATTCACCCCTCCACTTT	CASSRTSRGHNSPLHF